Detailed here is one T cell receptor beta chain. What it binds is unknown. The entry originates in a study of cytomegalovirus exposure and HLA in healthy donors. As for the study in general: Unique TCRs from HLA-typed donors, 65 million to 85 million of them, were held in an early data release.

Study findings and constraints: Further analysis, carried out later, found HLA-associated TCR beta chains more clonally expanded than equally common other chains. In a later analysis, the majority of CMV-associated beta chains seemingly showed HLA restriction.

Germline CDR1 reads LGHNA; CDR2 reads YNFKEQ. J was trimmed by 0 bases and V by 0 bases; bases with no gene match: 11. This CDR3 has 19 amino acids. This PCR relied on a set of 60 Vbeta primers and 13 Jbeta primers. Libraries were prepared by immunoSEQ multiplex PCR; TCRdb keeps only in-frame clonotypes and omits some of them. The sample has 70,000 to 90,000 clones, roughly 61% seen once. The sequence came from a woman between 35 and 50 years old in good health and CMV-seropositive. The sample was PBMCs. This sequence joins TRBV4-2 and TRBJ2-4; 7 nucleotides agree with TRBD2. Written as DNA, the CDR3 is TGTGCCAGCAGCCAAGAACCTGGGAGCGGGATCCTAGCCAAAAACATTCAGTACTTC. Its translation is CASSQEPGSGILAKNIQYF.